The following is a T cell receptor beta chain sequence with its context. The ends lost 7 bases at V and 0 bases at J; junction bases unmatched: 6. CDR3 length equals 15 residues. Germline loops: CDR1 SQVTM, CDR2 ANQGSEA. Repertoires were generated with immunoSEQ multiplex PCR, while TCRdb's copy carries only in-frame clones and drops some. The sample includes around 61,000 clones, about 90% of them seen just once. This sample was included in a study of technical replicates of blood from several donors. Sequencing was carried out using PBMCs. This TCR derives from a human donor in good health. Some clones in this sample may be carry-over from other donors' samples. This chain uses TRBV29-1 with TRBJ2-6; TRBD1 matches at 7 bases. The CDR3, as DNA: TGCAGCGCTGGGGACAGCCGCTCTGGGGCCAACGTCCTGACTTTC. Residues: CSAGDSRSGANVLTF.